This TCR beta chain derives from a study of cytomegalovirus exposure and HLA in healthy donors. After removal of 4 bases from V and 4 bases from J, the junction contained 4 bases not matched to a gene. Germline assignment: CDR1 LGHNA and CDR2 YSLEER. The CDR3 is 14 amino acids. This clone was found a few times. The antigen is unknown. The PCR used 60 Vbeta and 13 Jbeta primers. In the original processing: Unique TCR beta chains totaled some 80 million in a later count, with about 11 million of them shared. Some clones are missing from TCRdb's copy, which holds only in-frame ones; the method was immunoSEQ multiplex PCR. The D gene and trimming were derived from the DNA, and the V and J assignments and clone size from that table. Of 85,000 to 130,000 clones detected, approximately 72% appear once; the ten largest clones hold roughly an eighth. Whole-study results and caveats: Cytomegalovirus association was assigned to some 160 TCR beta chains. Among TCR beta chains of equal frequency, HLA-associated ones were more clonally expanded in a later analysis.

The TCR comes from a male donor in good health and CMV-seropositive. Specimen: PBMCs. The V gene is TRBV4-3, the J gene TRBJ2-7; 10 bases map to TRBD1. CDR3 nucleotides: TGCGCCAGCAGCCCGGGACAGGGGCGATACGAGCAGTACTTC. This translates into CASSPGQGRYEQYF.